This passage covers 30 T cell receptor beta chains from one sample sequenced in a study of graft-versus-host responses after intestinal transplantation (dated by TCRdb to the early 2020s). The antigens for these receptors are not known. To prepare the library, the immunoSEQ multiplex PCR assay was applied. Not all clones reach the TCRdb copy of this immuneACCESS table, which keeps in-frame sequences only. Checked studies attribute under half of the gap to unresolved V genes and leave the rest unexplained. In this sample the table shows around 100,000 clones, just over 90% of which occur a single time. The top ten hold 0.23% of the sample. The sample's time point label is to be understood as: cells obtained before transplantation from donor or recipient. The material sequenced was unstimulated CD4+ T cells sorted from spleen or lymph node cells, taken before transplant. These receptors all stem from a human donor who was the organ donor for an intestinal transplant.

V and J are TRBV4-1 and TRBJ1-4, with TRBD1 identical over 9 bases. CDR3 length equals 14 residues. V shed 0 bases, J shed 10 bases, and the junction held 3 bases outside the gene matches. Germline V gene data show CDR1 as MGHRA and CDR2 as YSYEKL. The CDR3 DNA sequence: TGCGCCAGCAGCCAAGATGGGACAGGGTCAAAACTGTTTTTT. It codes for CASSQDGTGSKLFF.

This sequence joins TRBV13 and TRBJ1-3, with 8 nucleotides matching TRBD1. Unmatched junction bases numbered 7, after V lost 6 bases and J lost 3 bases. The CDR3 extends over 15 amino acids. The germline gives CDR1 PRHDT, CDR2 FYEKMQ (reference sequence). The CDR3 bases are TGTGCCAGCAGGAAGGACAGGGACATTGGAAACACCATATATTTT. Translating it yields CASRKDRDIGNTIYF.

This chain joins TRBV28 and TRBJ2-3, with D possibly TRBD1 on 5 matching bases. Trimming cost V 8 bases and J 9 bases, with 12 bases left between them. The CDR3 has 11 amino acids. The germline gives CDR1 MDHEN, CDR2 SYDVKM. The CDR3 reads CASGALHTQYF. The CDR3 bases are TGTGCCAGCGGGGCCCTCCACACGCAGTATTTT.

The chain links TRBV10-1 to TRBJ1-1; D is perhaps TRBD1 (5 bases). The CDR3 has 13 residues. V was trimmed by 4 bases and J by 4 bases, leaving 10 bases between them. Germline V gene lookup returns CDR1 WNHNN and CDR2 SYGVQD (reference sequence). The CDR3 reads CASSGGVGTEAFF. The CDR3 DNA sequence: TGCGCCAGCAGTGGAGGGGTGGGCACTGAAGCTTTCTTT.

The chain is built from TRBV6-6 and TRBJ1-1, with a weak D call TRBD1 (6 bases). CDR1 MNHNY and CDR2 SVGAGI come from the germline V gene (reference sequence). Trimming took 6 bases from V and 6 from J, leaving 11 bases between them. This CDR3 has 12 residues. The CDR3, as DNA: TGTGCCAGCAGACAGGGTGCCGCTGAAGCTTTCTTT. Translated, it gives CASRQGAAEAFF.

A single count supports this clone. The V and J genes are TRBV5-1 and TRBJ1-2; the D gene is possibly TRBD1 (6 bases). CDR1 is SGHRS and CDR2 is YFSETQ in the germline V gene. The CDR3 has 15 residues. Trimming removed 0 bases at V and 3 bases at J, with 12 bases between. CDR3 sequence: CASSLGAGADYGYTF. The DNA for the CDR3 is TGCGCCAGCAGCTTGGGGGCAGGGGCTGACTATGGCTACACCTTC.

This chain links TRBV28 with TRBJ2-4; 8 bases align to TRBD1. Germline assignment: CDR1 MDHEN and CDR2 SYDVKM. V lost 2 bases to trimming and J lost 8 bases; unmatched junction nucleotides: 5. The CDR3 runs 14 residues. DNA of the CDR3: TGTGCCAGCAGTTTAGGAGGACAGGGATACATTCAGTACTTC. Amino acids: CASSLGGQGYIQYF.

The genes are TRBV29-1 and TRBJ2-6, with TRBD2 as a possible D gene (5 bases). The germline CDR1 and CDR2 sequences are SQVTM and ANQGSEA. The CDR3 consists of 15 residues. The V end lost 1 base, the J end lost 0 bases, and 7 bases lay between the germline ends. For the CDR3, the DNA is TGCAGCGTTGAAGCCGACTACTCTGGGGCCAACGTCCTGACTTTC. It translates to CSVEADYSGANVLTF.

This clone was recorded once. V is TRBV6-4 and J is TRBJ2-2; D ambiguous. The germline gives CDR1 MRHNA, CDR2 SNTAGT. The length of the CDR3 is 14 residues. The V end was cut by 6 bases, the J end by 0 bases, with 8 bases between. CDR3: CASRLSSNTGELFF. For the CDR3, the DNA is TGTGCCAGCAGGCTCAGCTCGAACACCGGGGAGCTGTTTTTT.

The chain links TRBV28 to TRBJ2-7; the match to TRBD1 covers 7 bases. The germline CDR1 and CDR2 sequences are MDHEN and SYDVKM. The CDR3 has 15 residues. J lost 0 bases, V lost 5 bases, and 7 bases had no gene match. The CDR3 bases are TGTGCCAGCAGTCCGACCGACAGGGCCTCCTACGAGCAGTACTTC. It specifies CASSPTDRASYEQYF. The full variable domain, completed using reference TRBV28 and TRBJ2-7, is DVKVTQSSRYLVKRTGEKVFLECVQDMDHENMFWYRQDPGLGLRLIYFSYDVKMKEKGDIPEGYSVSREKKERFSLILESASTNQTSMYLCASSPTDRASYEQYFGPGTRLTVT.

The chain uses TRBV5-6 and TRBJ2-5; no clear D. There are 13 residues in the CDR3. CDR1 is SGHDT, CDR2 YYEEEE, per germline. Between the trimmed V and J ends, which lost 0 bases and 4 bases, there was a span of 7 bases. In nucleotides, the CDR3 is TGTGCCAGCAGCTTGGATAGGGTAGAGACCCAGTACTTC. It is translated as CASSLDRVETQYF.

V usage is TRBV2 and J usage is TRBJ2-7; perhaps TRBD2 as D (6 bases). This CDR3 is 17 amino acids long. Between the trimmed V and J ends, which lost 2 bases and 0 bases, there was a span of 17 bases. Germline V gene lookup returns CDR1 SNHLY and CDR2 FYNNEI. The DNA of the CDR3 is TGTGCCAGCAGTGAAAGGGTTTTGAGGACTACCTCCTACGAGCAGTACTTC. Amino acid sequence: CASSERVLRTTSYEQYF.

The genes are TRBV15 and TRBJ1-2; TRBD1 might be the D (5 bases). The CDR3 sequence is 15 residues long. Germline CDR1 is LNHNV and CDR2 is YYDKDF (reference sequence). V lost 7 bases to trimming and J lost 7 bases, with 22 bases between them. The CDR3 reads CATTNTGDRNRGYTF. The CDR3 bases are TGTGCCACCACCAACACCGGAGACAGAAATCGTGGCTACACCTTC.

The chain couples TRBV9 to TRBJ2-5, with TRBD2 matching 12 bases. Germline-derived CDR1 and CDR2 are SGDLS and YYNGEE. The CDR3 runs to 15 residues. V trimming: 4 bases; J trimming: 5 bases; junction bases outside the gene matches: 6. This CDR3 reads CASSLSTSGSETQYF. The CDR3 coding sequence is TGTGCCAGCAGCTTATCGACTAGCGGGAGTGAGACCCAGTACTTC.

With respect to this clone: This is likely a read error, given that the CDR3 carries no conserved phenylalanine or tryptophan at its end. The limits of the CDR3 on the DNA are not certain, so only TCRdb's listed CDR3 is given. V is TRBV18 and J is TRBJ2-7; the table gives TRBD2 as D, unverified against the DNA. Germline CDR1 and CDR2: KGHSH and LQKENI. The CDR3 comprises 12 residues, both ends counted. The CDR3: CASSPPEGRRYL.

The rearrangement uses TRBV5-1 and TRBJ2-3; D gene uncertain. The CDR3 has 11 residues. CDR1 SGHRS and CDR2 YFSETQ come from the germline V gene. The germline V and J ends were trimmed by 1 base and 5 bases, with 2 bases remaining between them. CDR3 DNA: TGCGCCAGCAGCTTGAAAGATACGCAGTATTTT. Its translation: CASSLKDTQYF. Supplemented by reference TRBV5-1 and TRBJ2-3, the full variable domain reads KAGVTQTPRYLIKTRGQQVTLSCSPISGHRSVSWYQQTPGQGLQFLFEYFSETQRNKGNFPGRFSGRQFSNSRSEMNVSTLELGDSALYLCASSLKDTQYFGPGTRLTVL.

This rearrangement joins TRBV10-3 to TRBJ2-2; 9 nucleotides match TRBD1. The germline V gene has CDR1 ENHRY and CDR2 SYGVKD. J lost 6 bases, V lost 3 bases, and 23 bases had no gene match. The CDR3 is 21 residues long. This chain's CDR3 is CAISDPYGQGLKGPRPGELFF. The CDR3 DNA reads TGTGCCATCAGTGACCCCTACGGACAGGGGCTAAAAGGACCCCGTCCCGGGGAGCTGTTTTTT.

The rearrangement joins TRBV30 to TRBJ1-4; the D gene is possibly TRBD1 (5 bases). The germline gives CDR1 GTSNPN, CDR2 SVGIG (reference sequence). The CDR3 contains 13 residues. V shed 3 bases and J shed 5 bases, with 10 bases lying between them. The CDR3 DNA sequence: TGTGCCTGGAGCAAGGGGCGCAATGAAAAACTGTTTTTT. It is translated as CAWSKGRNEKLFF.

J is TRBJ2-7 and V is TRBV5-1; 8 bases are a match to TRBD1. The CDR3 sequence is 16 residues long. Germline values: CDR1 SGHRS, CDR2 YFSETQ. J gave up 3 bases and V 4 bases, and 12 bases lay outside the gene matches. CDR3 in DNA: TGCGCCAGCAGCCCGGGTCCCGGACAGGGCGTCTACGAGCAGTACTTC. Translated: CASSPGPGQGVYEQYF.

V usage is TRBV19 and J usage is TRBJ2-7, with TRBD1 identical over 8 bases. This CDR3 comprises 12 residues. Germline lookup yields CDR1 LNHDA and CDR2 SQIVND (reference sequence). Unmatched junction bases numbered 0, after V lost 4 bases and J lost 4 bases. The CDR3 DNA sequence: TGTGCCAGTAGTAGACAGGGGTACGAGCAGTACTTC. This gives the protein CASSRQGYEQYF.

V is TRBV11-2 and J is TRBJ2-1; TRBD2 matches 7 bases. With 1 base clipped from V and 8 bases from J, the junction kept 8 bases outside the gene matches. The CDR3 runs 15 residues. CDR1 is SGHAT, CDR2 FQNNGV, per germline. The CDR3 DNA follows: TGTGCCAGCAGCTTAGGGGCTAGCGGAGGGGATGAGCAGTTCTTC. Its protein product is CASSLGASGGDEQFF. Filled out from reference TRBV11-2 and TRBJ2-1, the complete variable domain reads EAGVAQSPRYKIIEKRQSVAFWCNPISGHATLYWYQQILGQGPKLLIQFQNNGVVDDSQLPKDRFSAERLKGVDSTLKIQPAKLEDSAVYLCASSLGASGGDEQFFGPGTRLTVL.

This clone showed up just once. The chain combines TRBV10-3 with TRBJ2-1, with a tentative D call TRBD1 (5 bases). The CDR3 totals 13 residues. Trimming shortened V by 10 bases and J by 1 base, and 11 bases separated the two germline ends. Germline V lookup: CDR1 ENHRY, CDR2 SYGVKD. Here the CDR3 reads CATAGSSYNEQFF. The CDR3, as DNA: TGTGCCACCGCAGGGTCATCCTACAATGAGCAGTTCTTC.

The rearrangement uses TRBV10-2 and TRBJ1-1; D is unclear. CDR1 is WSHSY and CDR2 is SAAADI in the germline V gene. This CDR3 is built from 14 residues. V was pared by 3 bases and J by 0 bases, with 8 bases between. CDR3 region: CASSDKSMNTEAFF. CDR3 sequence (DNA): TGCGCCAGCAGTGACAAATCGATGAACACTGAAGCTTTCTTT.

V usage is TRBV5-4 and J usage is TRBJ2-7; D is possibly TRBD2 (5 bases). In germline, CDR1 is SGHNT, CDR2 YYREEE (reference sequence). V was pared by 0 bases and J by 6 bases, with 13 bases between. The CDR3 sequence is 14 residues long. The CDR3 DNA is TGTGCCAGCAGCTTGGTAGGAGGAGGAAGCGAGCAGTACTTC. It codes for CASSLVGGGSEQYF.

This clone was found once. The chain employs TRBV5-5 and TRBJ2-1, with 12 bases identical to TRBD2. Germline V gives CDR1 SGHKS, CDR2 YYEKEE (reference sequence). With 3 bases clipped from V and 4 bases from J, the junction kept 14 bases outside the gene matches. CDR3 size: 19 residues. The CDR3 protein is CASSSIGLAGGPRYNEQFF. The CDR3 DNA reads as TGTGCCAGCAGCTCGATAGGCCTAGCGGGAGGGCCGAGATACAATGAGCAGTTCTTC.

This chain joins TRBV9 and TRBJ2-1, with D possibly being TRBD1 or TRBD2 (5 bases each). Germline V gene lookup returns CDR1 SGDLS and CDR2 YYNGEE. The V end lost 4 bases, the J end lost 4 bases, and 12 bases lay between the germline ends. CDR3 size: 14 residues. The CDR3 DNA follows: TGTGCCAGCAGCCCTAGCCCAGGGTACAATGAGCAGTTCTTC. Residues: CASSPSPGYNEQFF.

The rearrangement uses TRBV5-6 and TRBJ1-2, with D possibly being TRBD1 (5 bases). CDR3 length: 15 amino acids. Deletions cut 2 bases from V and 0 bases from J, with 11 bases between. Germline V gene lookup returns CDR1 SGHDT and CDR2 YYEEEE. CDR3 nucleotide sequence: TGTGCCAGCAGCTTTCGGGGCGCAACTAACTATGGCTACACCTTC. Translation gives CASSFRGATNYGYTF.

The rearrangement uses TRBV7-2 and TRBJ2-7; TRBD2 aligns across 7 bases. The germline CDR1 and CDR2 sequences are SGHTA and FQGNSA. This CDR3 contains 15 residues. Trimming cost V 4 bases and J 1 base; bases outside gene matches: 7. The CDR3 is CASSSFGSGSYEQYF. The DNA for the CDR3 is TGTGCCAGCAGCTCCTTTGGTAGCGGGTCCTACGAGCAGTACTTC.

This clone was detected only once. The chain combines TRBV11-2 with TRBJ2-3; TRBD1 agrees at 10 bases. CDR1 and CDR2 from the germline V gene are SGHAT and FQNNGV. This CDR3 is built from 17 residues. The trim removed 5 bases at V and 2 bases at J, leaving 10 bases unmatched. CDR3 protein: CASSRRGTGDNTDTQYF. CDR3 bases: TGTGCCAGCAGCCGAAGAGGGACAGGGGATAACACAGATACGCAGTATTTT.

V is TRBV19 and J is TRBJ1-5, with D possibly TRBD1 on 6 matching bases. The germline V and J ends were trimmed by 7 bases and 2 bases, with 18 bases remaining between them. Germline loops: CDR1 LNHDA, CDR2 SQIVND (reference sequence). The CDR3 has 16 residues. This chain's CDR3 is CASTNGGWVGNQPQHF. CDR3 nucleotide sequence: TGTGCCAGTACCAACGGGGGCTGGGTCGGCAATCAGCCCCAGCATTTT.